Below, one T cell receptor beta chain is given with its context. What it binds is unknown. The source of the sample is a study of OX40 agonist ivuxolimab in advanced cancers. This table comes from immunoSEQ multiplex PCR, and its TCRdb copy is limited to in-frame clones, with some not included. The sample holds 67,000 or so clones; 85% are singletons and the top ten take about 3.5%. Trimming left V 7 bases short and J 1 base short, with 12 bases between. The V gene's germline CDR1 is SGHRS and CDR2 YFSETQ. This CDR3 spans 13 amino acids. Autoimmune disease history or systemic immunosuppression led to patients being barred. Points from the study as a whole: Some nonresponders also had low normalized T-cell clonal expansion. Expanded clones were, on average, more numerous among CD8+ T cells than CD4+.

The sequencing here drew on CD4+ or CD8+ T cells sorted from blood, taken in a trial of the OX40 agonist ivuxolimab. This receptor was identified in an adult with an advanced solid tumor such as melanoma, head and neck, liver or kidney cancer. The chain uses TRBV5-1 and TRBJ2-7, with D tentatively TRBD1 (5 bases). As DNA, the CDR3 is TGCGCCAGCGCAGCACGGACATCCTACGAGCAGTACTTC. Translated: CASAARTSYEQYF.